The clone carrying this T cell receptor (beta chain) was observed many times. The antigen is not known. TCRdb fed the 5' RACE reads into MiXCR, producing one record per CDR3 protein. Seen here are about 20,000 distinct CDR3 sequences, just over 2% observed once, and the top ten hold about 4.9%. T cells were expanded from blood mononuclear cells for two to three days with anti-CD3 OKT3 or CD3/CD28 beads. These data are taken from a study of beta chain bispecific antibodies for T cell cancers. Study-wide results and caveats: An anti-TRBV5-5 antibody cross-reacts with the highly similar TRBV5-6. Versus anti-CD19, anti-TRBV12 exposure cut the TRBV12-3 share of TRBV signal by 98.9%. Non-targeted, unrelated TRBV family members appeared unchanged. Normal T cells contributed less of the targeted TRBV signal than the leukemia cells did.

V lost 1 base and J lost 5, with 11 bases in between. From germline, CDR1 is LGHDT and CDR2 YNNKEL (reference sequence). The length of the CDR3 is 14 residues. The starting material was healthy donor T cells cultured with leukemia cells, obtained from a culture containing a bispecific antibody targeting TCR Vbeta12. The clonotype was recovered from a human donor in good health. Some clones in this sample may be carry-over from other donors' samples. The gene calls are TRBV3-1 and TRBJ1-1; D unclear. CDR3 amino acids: CASSQGVFRTEAFF. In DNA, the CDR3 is TGTGCCAGCAGCCAAGGGGTATTTCGGACTGAAGCTTTCTTT.